This T cell receptor (beta chain) appears in the sequencing data of a study of vaccination and CD4 T cells after COVID-19. This CDR3 region has 13 residues. The germline gives CDR1 MNHNS, CDR2 SASEGT. The V and J ends lost 6 bases and 7 bases, in that order; junction bases with no gene match: 5. With the Oncomine TCR Beta short-read assay, DNA from cultured CD4+ T cells was sequenced. TCRdb reprocessed the PCR reads via MiXCR and lists one record per CDR3 protein. The sample lists around 11,000 distinct CDR3 sequences; approximately 80% were seen once. Treatment indicated: approximately 9-day PBMC culture with coronavirus spike peptide pools or control peptides (ViraFEST assay). A word on this clonotype: Its antigen is as yet unknown.

This rearrangement joins TRBV6-1 to TRBJ1-1; 10 bases line up with TRBD1. This TCR derives from a human donor who had recovered from COVID-19. Input material: CD4+ T cells from blood, cultured in vitro. The chain's CDR3 is CASRRDRGGEAFF. The DNA of the CDR3 is TGTGCCAGCAGGCGGGACAGGGGAGGTGAAGCTTTCTTT.